Below, 12 T cell receptor beta chains from the same sample are listed, as sequenced in a study of blood T cell repertoires in COVID-19. The method was immunoSEQ multiplex PCR; TCRdb's version includes in-frame clones alone and lacks a portion of them. The profile shows 180,000 or so clones, roughly four fifths of them singletons. Sequenced input: peripheral blood. The receptors originated from a human donor with acute or convalescent COVID-19. The donor label of this sample is uncertain.

This clone was detected only a few times. This chain connects TRBV5-4 to TRBJ2-5; 11 positions agree with TRBD2. V lost 4 bases and J lost 4; bases outside the gene matches: 6. Germline V gene lookup returns CDR1 SGHNT and CDR2 YYREEE (reference sequence). The CDR3 is made up of 15 amino acids. The CDR3 sequence is CASSNPGLAGETQYF. Written as DNA, the CDR3 is TGTGCCAGCAGCAACCCCGGACTAGCGGGAGAGACCCAGTACTTC.

This sequence joins TRBV3-1 (or the pseudogene TRBV3-2) and TRBJ2-3; 9 bases align to TRBD2. The CDR3 totals 13 residues. Looked up from germline, CDR1 is LGHDT and CDR2 is YNNKEL (reference sequence). The trim removed 4 bases at V and 8 bases at J, leaving 4 bases unmatched. The CDR3: CASSLLAGVTQYF. CDR3 nucleotide sequence: TGTGCCAGCAGCCTTTTAGCGGGAGTTACGCAGTATTTT.

The CDR3 DNA reads as TGTGCCAGCAGCCCACAGGGCTCTGGAAACACCATATATTTT. This codes for CASSPQGSGNTIYF. The chain links TRBV5-5 to TRBJ1-3, with D possibly TRBD1 on 6 matching bases. Trimming cost V 4 bases and J 0 bases, with 8 bases left between them. CDR3 length: 14 amino acids. The germline V gene has CDR1 SGHKS and CDR2 YYEKEE (reference sequence).

This chain connects TRBV6-5 to TRBJ2-5; D ambiguous. V was cut by 2 bases and J by 5 bases, with 9 bases left in between. The CDR3 has 13 amino acids. CDR1 MNHEY and CDR2 SVGAGI come from the germline V gene. The CDR3 region has the DNA TGTGCCAGCAGTTACGCGCCCAGGGAGACCCAGTACTTC. Its protein product is CASSYAPRETQYF.

The gene calls are TRBV2 and TRBJ1-4; the D gene is possibly TRBD1 (5 bases). V shed 5 bases and J shed 8 bases, with 15 bases lying between them. Germline V gene lookup returns CDR1 SNHLY and CDR2 FYNNEI. The CDR3 spans 14 residues. CDR3 DNA: TGTGCCAGCAGTTATGGGACTTTTCTGGAAAAACTGTTTTTT. Translated: CASSYGTFLEKLFF.

Worth noting for this clone: This specimen includes other DNA sequences encoding the same CDR3. Written as DNA, the CDR3 is TGTGCCAGTAGCCTCGGACAGGGCAATCAGCCCCAGCATTTT. This translates into CASSLGQGNQPQHF. The chain employs TRBV19 and TRBJ1-5, with 7 bases aligning to TRBD1. CDR3 length equals 14 residues. From germline, CDR1 is LNHDA and CDR2 SQIVND (reference sequence). J was trimmed by 2 bases and V by 6 bases; bases with no gene match: 4.

This sequence joins TRBV28 and TRBJ2-3, with 10 positions matching TRBD2. The germline V gene has CDR1 MDHEN and CDR2 SYDVKM. V lost 2 bases and J lost 0; bases outside the gene matches: 8. The CDR3 consists of 18 residues. DNA for the CDR3: TGTGCCAGCAGTTTACCACTAGCGGGGCTCCTGAGCACAGATACGCAGTATTTT. Encoded protein: CASSLPLAGLLSTDTQYF.

A single count supports this clone. V usage is TRBV28 and J usage is TRBJ1-2, with D hard to call. The germline V gene encodes CDR1 MDHEN and CDR2 SYDVKM. The CDR3 length is 11 residues. V was cut by 11 bases and J by 2 bases, with 9 bases left in between. The CDR3 sequence is CASAGNYGYTF. The CDR3 region has the DNA TGTGCCTCAGCGGGGAACTATGGCTACACCTTC.

This clone was seen more than once but under ten times. J is TRBJ2-7 and V is TRBV28; D might be TRBD2 (5 bases). The CDR3 is 16 residues long. In germline, CDR1 is MDHEN, CDR2 SYDVKM. The V gene lost 3 bases and the J gene lost 3 bases, with 18 bases spanning the gap. This CDR3 reads CASSFLLGGSSYEQYF. CDR3 coding DNA: TGTGCCAGCAGTTTCCTTCTCGGTGGGAGCAGCTACGAGCAGTACTTC.

The chain uses TRBV6-1 and TRBJ2-1, with TRBD2 identical over 7 bases. Trimming cost V 3 bases and J 6 bases; bases outside gene matches: 8. The CDR3 has 15 amino acids. Germline loops: CDR1 MNHNS, CDR2 SASEGT. The DNA for the CDR3 is TGTGCCAGCAGTGAGATGGCGGGAGTTGGCAATGAGCAGTTCTTC. It yields the protein CASSEMAGVGNEQFF.

The gene calls are TRBV2 and TRBJ1-2, with a weak D call TRBD1 (6 bases). The germline gives CDR1 SNHLY, CDR2 FYNNEI. Trimming pared 6 bases from V and 0 bases from J, leaving 11 bases between. CDR3 length equals 14 residues. The CDR3 DNA reads as TGTGCCAGCAGACCGGACAGTTCTAACTATGGCTACACCTTC. Translated: CASRPDSSNYGYTF.

This chain uses TRBV5-5 with TRBJ2-5; tentatively, D is TRBD2 (6 bases). The V gene's germline CDR1 is SGHKS and CDR2 YYEKEE (reference sequence). The CDR3 covers 15 residues. Trimming took 3 bases from V and 5 from J, leaving 17 bases between them. CDR3 sequence reads: CASSSWRGVRETQYF. The CDR3 DNA sequence: TGTGCCAGCAGCTCCTGGAGGGGAGTTCGGGAGACCCAGTACTTC.